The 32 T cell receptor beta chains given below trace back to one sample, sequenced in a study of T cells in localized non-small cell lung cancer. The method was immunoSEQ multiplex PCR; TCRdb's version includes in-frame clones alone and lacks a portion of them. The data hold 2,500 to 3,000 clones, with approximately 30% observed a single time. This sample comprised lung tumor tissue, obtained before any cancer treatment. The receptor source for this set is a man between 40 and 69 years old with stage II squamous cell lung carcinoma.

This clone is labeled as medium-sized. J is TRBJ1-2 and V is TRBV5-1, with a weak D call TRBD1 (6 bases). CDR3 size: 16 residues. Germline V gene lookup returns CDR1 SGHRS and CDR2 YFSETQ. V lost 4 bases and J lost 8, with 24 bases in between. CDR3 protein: CASSHFRTVLVLGYTF. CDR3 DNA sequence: TGCGCCAGCAGCCACTTTCGGACAGTCCTCGTGTTGGGCTACACCTTC.

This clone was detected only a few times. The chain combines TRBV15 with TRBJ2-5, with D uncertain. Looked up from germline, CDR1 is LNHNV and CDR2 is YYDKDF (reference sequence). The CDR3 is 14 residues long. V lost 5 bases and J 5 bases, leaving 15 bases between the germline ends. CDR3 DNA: TGTGCCACCAGCCCCCCGATCCCCGGGGAGACCCAGTACTTC. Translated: CATSPPIPGETQYF.

The CDR3 loop reads CASSIEGESSYNEQFF. The CDR3 nucleotides are TGTGCCAGTAGTATAGAGGGGGAGAGCTCCTACAATGAGCAGTTCTTC. The chain carries TRBV19 and TRBJ2-1, with D possibly being TRBD1 or TRBD2 (5 bases each). CDR1 is LNHDA and CDR2 is SQIVND in the germline V gene (reference sequence). The CDR3 totals 16 residues. The V gene lost 0 bases and the J gene lost 0 bases, with 9 bases spanning the gap.

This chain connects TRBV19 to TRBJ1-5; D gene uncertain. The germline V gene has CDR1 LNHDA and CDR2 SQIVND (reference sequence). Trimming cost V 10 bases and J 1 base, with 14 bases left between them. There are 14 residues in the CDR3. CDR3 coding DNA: TGTGCCACCCGGACGGAGCTCAGCAATCAGCCCCAGCATTTT. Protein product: CATRTELSNQPQHF.

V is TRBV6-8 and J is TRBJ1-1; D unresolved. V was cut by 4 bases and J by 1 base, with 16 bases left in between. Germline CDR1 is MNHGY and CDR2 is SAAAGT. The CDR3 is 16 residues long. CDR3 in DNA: TGTGCCAGCAGTTCCGCATTTGGAGGGAGGAACACTGAAGCTTTCTTT. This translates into CASSSAFGGRNTEAFF.

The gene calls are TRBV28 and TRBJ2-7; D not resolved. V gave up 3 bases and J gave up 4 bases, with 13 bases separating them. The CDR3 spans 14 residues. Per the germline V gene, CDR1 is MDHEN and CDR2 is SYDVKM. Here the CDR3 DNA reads TGTGCCAGCAGTTTTTCCGGGCCAAGATACGAGCAGTACTTC. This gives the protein CASSFSGPRYEQYF.

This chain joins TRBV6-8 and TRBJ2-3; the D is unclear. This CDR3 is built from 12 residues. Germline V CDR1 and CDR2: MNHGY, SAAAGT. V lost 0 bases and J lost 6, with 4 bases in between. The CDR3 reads CASSYSRDTQYF. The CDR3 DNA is TGTGCCAGCAGTTACTCGCGCGATACGCAGTATTTT.

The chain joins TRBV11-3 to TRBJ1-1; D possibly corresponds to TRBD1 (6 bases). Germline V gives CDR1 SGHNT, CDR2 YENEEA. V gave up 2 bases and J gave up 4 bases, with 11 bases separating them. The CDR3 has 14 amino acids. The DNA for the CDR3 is TGTGCCAGCAGCTTACTAGGGGGTTCCACTGAAGCTTTCTTT. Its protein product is CASSLLGGSTEAFF.

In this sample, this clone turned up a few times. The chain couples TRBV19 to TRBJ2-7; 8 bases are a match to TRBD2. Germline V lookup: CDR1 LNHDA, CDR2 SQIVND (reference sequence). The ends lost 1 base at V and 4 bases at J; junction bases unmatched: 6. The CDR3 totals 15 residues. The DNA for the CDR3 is TGTGCCAGTAGTATAGCTGGCAGCGGGAGATACGAGCAGTACTTC. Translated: CASSIAGSGRYEQYF.

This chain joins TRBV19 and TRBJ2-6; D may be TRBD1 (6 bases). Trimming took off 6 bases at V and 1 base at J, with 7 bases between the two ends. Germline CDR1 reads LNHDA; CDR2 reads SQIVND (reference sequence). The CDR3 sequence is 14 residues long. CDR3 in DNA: TGTGCCAGTAGCACAGGGTCTGGGGCCAACGTCCTGACTTTC. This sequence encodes CASSTGSGANVLTF.

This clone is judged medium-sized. The CDR3 nucleotides read TGTGCCAGCAGCGAACGGGGCAGGGCCTATGGCTACACCTTC. Translation gives CASSERGRAYGYTF. The gene calls are TRBV11-3 and TRBJ1-2; a possible D gene is TRBD1 (5 bases). Germline V gene sequence: CDR1 SGHNT, CDR2 YENEEA. This CDR3 spans 14 amino acids. The V gene lost 5 bases and the J gene lost 4 bases, with 14 bases spanning the gap.

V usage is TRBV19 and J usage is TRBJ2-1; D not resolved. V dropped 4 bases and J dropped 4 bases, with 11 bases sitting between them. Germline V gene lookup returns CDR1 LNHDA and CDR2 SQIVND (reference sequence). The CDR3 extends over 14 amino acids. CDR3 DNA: TGTGCCAGTAGTACCCCCCCCGCTTACAATGAGCAGTTCTTC. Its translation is CASSTPPAYNEQFF.

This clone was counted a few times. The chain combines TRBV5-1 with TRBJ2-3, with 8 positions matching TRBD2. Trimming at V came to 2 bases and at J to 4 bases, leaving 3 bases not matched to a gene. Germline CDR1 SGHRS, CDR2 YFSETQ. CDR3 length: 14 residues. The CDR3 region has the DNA TGCGCCAGCAGCTTATCGGGGGGGGCAGATACGCAGTATTTT. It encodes CASSLSGGADTQYF. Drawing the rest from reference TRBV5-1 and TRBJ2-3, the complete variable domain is KAGVTQTPRYLIKTRGQQVTLSCSPISGHRSVSWYQQTPGQGLQFLFEYFSETQRNKGNFPGRFSGRQFSNSRSEMNVSTLELGDSALYLCASSLSGGADTQYFGPGTRLTVL.

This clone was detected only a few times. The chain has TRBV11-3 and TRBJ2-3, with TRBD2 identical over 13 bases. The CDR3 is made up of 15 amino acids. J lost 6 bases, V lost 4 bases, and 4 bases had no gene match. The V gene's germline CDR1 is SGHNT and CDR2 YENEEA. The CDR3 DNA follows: TGTGCCAGCAGCTCCCGGACTAGCGGGAGTGATACGCAGTATTTT. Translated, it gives CASSSRTSGSDTQYF.

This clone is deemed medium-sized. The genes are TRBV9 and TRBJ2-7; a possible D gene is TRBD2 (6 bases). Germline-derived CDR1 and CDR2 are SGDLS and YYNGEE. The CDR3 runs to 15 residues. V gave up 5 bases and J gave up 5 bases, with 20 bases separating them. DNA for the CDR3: TGTGCCAGCAGTGAAGCGGGCCTAAGCTTCAACGAGCAGTACTTC. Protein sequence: CASSEAGLSFNEQYF.

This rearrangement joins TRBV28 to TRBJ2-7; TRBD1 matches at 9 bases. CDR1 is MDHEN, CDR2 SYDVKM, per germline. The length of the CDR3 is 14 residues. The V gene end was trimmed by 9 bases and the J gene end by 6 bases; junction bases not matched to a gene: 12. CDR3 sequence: CASETGTGSFEQYF. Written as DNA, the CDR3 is TGTGCCAGTGAAACCGGGACAGGGTCGTTCGAGCAGTACTTC.

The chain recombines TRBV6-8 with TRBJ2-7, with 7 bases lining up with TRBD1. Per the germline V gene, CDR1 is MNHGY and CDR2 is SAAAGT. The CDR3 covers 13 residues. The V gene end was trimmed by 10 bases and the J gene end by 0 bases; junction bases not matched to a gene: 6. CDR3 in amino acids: CAISRDSSYEQYF. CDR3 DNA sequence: TGTGCCATCAGCCGGGACAGCTCCTACGAGCAGTACTTC.

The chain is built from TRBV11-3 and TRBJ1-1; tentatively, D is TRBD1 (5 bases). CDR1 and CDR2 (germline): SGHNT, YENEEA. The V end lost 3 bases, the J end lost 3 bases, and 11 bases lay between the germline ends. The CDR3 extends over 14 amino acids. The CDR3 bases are TGTGCCAGCAGCTTCTCTGGGGGGGACACTGAAGCTTTCTTT. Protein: CASSFSGGDTEAFF.

The CDR3 loop reads CSGGDSLYEQYF. The CDR3 DNA follows: TGCAGCGGGGGGGACAGCCTTTACGAGCAGTACTTC. This rearrangement joins TRBV29-1 to TRBJ2-7, with TRBD1 as a possible D gene (7 bases). The CDR3 covers 12 residues. V was pared by 7 bases and J by 4 bases, with 14 bases between. From germline, CDR1 is SQVTM and CDR2 ANQGSEA.

The CDR3 bases are TGCGCCAGCAGTACTAGTTCCTACGAGCAGTACTTC. Protein product: CASSTSSYEQYF. This rearrangement joins TRBV10-2 to TRBJ2-7, with a tentative D call TRBD2 (5 bases). This CDR3 region has 12 residues. Per the germline V gene, CDR1 is WSHSY and CDR2 is SAAADI. Trimming left V 5 bases short and J 1 base short, with 6 bases between.

In DNA, the CDR3 is TGTGCCAGCATCCCGGTGGGGGGAGAGACCCAGTACTTC. This sequence encodes CASIPVGGETQYF. This chain uses TRBV7-2 with TRBJ2-5; tentative D call: TRBD2 (6 bases). V was pared by 7 bases and J by 4 bases, with 13 bases between. The germline V gene has CDR1 SGHTA and CDR2 FQGNSA. The CDR3 runs to 13 residues.

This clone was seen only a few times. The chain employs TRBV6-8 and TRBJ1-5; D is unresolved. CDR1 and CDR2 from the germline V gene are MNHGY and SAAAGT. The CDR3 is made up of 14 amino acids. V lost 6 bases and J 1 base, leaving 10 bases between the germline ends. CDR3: CASRTRESNQPQHF. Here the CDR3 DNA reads TGTGCCAGCAGGACCCGGGAGAGCAATCAGCCCCAGCATTTT.

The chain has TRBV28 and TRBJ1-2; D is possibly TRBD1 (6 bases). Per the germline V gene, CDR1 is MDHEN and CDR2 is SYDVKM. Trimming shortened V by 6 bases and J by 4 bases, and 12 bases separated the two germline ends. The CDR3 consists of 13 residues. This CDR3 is CASSLRGSYGYTF. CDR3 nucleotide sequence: TGTGCCAGCAGCCTCAGGGGCAGCTATGGCTACACCTTC.

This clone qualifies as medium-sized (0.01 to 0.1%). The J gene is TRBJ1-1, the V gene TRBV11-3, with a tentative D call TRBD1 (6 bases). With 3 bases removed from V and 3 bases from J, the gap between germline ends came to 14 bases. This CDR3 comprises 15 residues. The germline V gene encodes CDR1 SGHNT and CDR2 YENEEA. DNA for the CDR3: TGTGCCAGCAGCTTCATCGGGGGGCTATACACTGAAGCTTTCTTT. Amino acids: CASSFIGGLYTEAFF.

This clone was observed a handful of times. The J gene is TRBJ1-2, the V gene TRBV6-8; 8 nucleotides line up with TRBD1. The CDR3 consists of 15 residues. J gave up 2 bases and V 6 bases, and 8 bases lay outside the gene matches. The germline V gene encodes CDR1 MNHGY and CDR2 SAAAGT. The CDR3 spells CASRFSRTGNYGYTF. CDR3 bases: TGTGCCAGCAGATTCTCTAGGACAGGGAACTATGGCTACACCTTC.

CDR3 in amino acids: CASMGVGEKLFF. Here the CDR3 DNA reads TGTGCCAGCATGGGGGTAGGGGAAAAACTGTTTTTT. This chain connects TRBV2 to TRBJ1-4, with TRBD1 as a possible D gene (5 bases). Germline assignment: CDR1 SNHLY and CDR2 FYNNEI. The CDR3 runs 12 residues. V shed 7 bases and J shed 8 bases, with 11 bases lying between them.

For the CDR3, the DNA is TGTGCCAGCAGCTTAGGGACGGGGGACGAGCAGTACTTC. It yields the protein CASSLGTGDEQYF. This chain uses TRBV7-8 with TRBJ2-7; tentatively, D is TRBD2 (6 bases). In germline, CDR1 is SGHVS, CDR2 FQNEAQ. There are 13 residues in the CDR3. V was cut by 1 base and J by 5 bases, with 9 bases left in between.

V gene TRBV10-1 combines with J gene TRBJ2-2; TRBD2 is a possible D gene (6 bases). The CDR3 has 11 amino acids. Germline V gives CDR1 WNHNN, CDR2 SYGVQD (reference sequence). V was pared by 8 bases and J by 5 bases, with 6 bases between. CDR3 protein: CASAGTGELFF. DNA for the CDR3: TGCGCCAGCGCGGGAACCGGGGAGCTGTTTTTT.

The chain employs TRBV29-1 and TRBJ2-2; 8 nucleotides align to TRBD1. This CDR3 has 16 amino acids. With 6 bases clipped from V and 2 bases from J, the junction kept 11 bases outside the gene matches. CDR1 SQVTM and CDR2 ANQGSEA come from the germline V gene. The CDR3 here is CSVALSRGRNTGELFF. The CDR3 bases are TGCAGCGTCGCGCTTAGCAGGGGGCGAAACACCGGGGAGCTGTTTTTT.

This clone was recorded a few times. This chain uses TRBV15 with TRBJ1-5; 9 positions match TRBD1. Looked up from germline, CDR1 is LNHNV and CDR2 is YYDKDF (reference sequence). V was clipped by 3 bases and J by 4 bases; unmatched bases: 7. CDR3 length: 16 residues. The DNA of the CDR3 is TGTGCCACCAGCAGGGCCGGGACAGGGCCAAATCAGCCCCAGCATTTT. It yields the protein CATSRAGTGPNQPQHF.

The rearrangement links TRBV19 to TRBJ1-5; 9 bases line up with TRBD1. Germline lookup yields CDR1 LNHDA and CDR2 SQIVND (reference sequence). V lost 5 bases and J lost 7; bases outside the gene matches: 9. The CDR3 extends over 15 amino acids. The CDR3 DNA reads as TGTGCCAGTAGTCCAACAGGGGGCGCAGGCCAGCCCCAGCATTTT. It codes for CASSPTGGAGQPQHF.

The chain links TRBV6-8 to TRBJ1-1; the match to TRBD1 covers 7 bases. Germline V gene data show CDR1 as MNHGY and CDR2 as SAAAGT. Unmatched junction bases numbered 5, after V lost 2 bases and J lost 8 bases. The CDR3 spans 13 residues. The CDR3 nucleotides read TGTGCCAGCAGTTACGAATGGACAGGCGAAGCTTTCTTT. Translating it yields CASSYEWTGEAFF.